This T cell receptor (beta chain) was sequenced in a study of vaccination and CD4 T cells after COVID-19. Study details: The convalescents included six males and four females, and among them two were Hispanic while seven were Caucasian. Overlapping spike peptides served as the stimulus for the cells. These peptides came from SARS-CoV-2 and from the common cold coronaviruses HCoV-NL63, HCoV-OC43 and HCoV-229E.

The treatment here: approximately nine-day PBMC culture with coronavirus spike peptide pools or control peptides (ViraFEST assay). First, ViraFEST expanded antigen-specific T cells with peptide pools, and next it sequenced the TCRs. Before Alpha, Beta and Delta appeared in the US, convalescents tested positive (March–late 2020). This clonotype has just a few counts. The antigen is unknown. The assay that was used to sequence DNA from cultured CD4+ T cells was the Oncomine TCR Beta short-read assay. MiXCR, run by TCRdb on the PCR reads, gives a single entry per CDR3 protein. The repertoire holds 15,000 or so distinct CDR3 sequences, with approximately 40% as singletons. Trimming removed 1 base from V and 5 bases from J; junction bases left unmatched: 9. The CDR3 contains 16 residues.

This rearrangement joins TRBV12-3 or TRBV12-4 to TRBJ1-1; TRBD1 matches at 8 bases. The TCR comes from a human donor who had recovered from COVID-19. Sample: CD4+ T cells from blood, cultured in vitro. CDR3 in amino acids: CASSLGYTGGKTEAFF. Here the CDR3 DNA reads TGTGCCAGCAGTTTAGGATATACAGGGGGAAAAACTGAAGCTTTCTTT.